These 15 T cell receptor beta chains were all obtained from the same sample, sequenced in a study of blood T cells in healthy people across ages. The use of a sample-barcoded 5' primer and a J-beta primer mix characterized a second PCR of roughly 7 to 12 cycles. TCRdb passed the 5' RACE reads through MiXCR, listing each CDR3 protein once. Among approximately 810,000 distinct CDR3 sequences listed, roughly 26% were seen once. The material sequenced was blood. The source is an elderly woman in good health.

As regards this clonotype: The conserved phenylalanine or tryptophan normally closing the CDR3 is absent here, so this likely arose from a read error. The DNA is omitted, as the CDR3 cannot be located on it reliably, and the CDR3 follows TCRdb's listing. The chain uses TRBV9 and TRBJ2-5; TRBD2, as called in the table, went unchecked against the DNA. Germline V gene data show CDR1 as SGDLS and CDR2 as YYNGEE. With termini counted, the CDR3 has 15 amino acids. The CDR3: CASSPSFQSGYTFGS.

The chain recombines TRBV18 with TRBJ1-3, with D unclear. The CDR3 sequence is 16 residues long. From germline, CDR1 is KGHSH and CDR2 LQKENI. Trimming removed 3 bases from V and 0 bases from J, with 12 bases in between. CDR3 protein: CASSPPALSSGNTIYF. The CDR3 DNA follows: TGTGCCAGCTCACCTCCCGCCTTAAGCTCTGGAAACACCATATATTTT. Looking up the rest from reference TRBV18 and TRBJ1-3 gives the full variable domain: NAGVMQNPRHLVRRRGQEARLRCSPMKGHSHVYWYRQLPEEGLKFMVYLQKENIIDESGMPKERFSAEFPKEGPSILRIQQVVRGDSAAYFCASSPPALSSGNTIYFGEGSWLTVV.

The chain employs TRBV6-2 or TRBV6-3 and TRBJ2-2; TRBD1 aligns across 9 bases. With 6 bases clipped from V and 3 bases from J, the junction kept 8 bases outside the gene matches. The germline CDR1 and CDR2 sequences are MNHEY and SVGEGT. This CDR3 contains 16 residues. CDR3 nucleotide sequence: TGTGCCAGCAGCGATCCGACAGGGGGGTACACCGGGGAGCTGTTTTTT. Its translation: CASSDPTGGYTGELFF.

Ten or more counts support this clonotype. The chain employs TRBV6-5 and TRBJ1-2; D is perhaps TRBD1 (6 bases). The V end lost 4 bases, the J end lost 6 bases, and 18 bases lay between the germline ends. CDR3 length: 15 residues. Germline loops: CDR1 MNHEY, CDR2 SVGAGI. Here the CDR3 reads CASSSEGGARNGYTF. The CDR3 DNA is TGTGCCAGCAGTTCAGAAGGGGGTGCTAGGAATGGCTACACCTTC.

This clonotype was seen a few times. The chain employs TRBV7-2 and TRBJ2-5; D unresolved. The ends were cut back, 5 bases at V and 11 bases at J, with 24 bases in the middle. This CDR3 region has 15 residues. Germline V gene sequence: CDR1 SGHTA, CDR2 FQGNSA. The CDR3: CASSRDALPVGEQYF. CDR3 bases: TGTGCCAGCAGCCGCGACGCACTCCCGGTGGGTGAGCAGTACTTC. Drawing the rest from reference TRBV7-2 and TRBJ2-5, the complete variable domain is GAGVSQSPSNKVTEKGKDVELRCDPISGHTALYWYRQSLGQGLEFLIYFQGNSAPDKSGLPSDRFSAERTGGSVSTLTIQRTQQEDSAVYLCASSRDALPVGEQYFGPGTRLLVL.

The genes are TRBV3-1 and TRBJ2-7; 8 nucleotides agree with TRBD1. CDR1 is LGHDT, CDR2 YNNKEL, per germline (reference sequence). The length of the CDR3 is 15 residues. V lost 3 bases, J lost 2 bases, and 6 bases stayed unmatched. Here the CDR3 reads CASSQWTGTPYEQYF. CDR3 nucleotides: TGTGCCAGCAGCCAGTGGACAGGGACTCCCTACGAGCAGTACTTC.

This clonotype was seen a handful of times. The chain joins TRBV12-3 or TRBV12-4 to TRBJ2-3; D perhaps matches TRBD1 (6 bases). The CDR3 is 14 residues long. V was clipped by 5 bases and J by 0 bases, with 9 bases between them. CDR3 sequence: CASSDDRSTDTQYF. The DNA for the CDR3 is TGTGCCAGCAGTGACGACAGGAGCACAGATACGCAGTATTTT.

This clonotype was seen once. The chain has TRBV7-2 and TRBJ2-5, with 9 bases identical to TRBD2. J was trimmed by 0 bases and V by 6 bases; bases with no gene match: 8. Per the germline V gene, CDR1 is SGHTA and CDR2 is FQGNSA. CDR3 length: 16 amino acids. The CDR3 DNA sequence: TGTGCCAGCAGTTCTTCTAGCGGGATAAACCAAGAGACCCAGTACTTC. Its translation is CASSSSSGINQETQYF.

The CDR3 bases are TGTGCCAGCAGTGAGGGGGTCCGCTACGAGCAGTACTTC. Translation gives CASSEGVRYEQYF. The rearrangement joins TRBV6-1 to TRBJ2-7; D is possibly TRBD1 or TRBD2 (5 bases each). CDR1 is MNHNS and CDR2 is SASEGT in the germline V gene. Trimming cost V 3 bases and J 3 bases, with 9 bases left between them. The CDR3 runs 13 residues.

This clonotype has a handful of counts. The CDR3 loop is CSAPRQVPSYEQYF. CDR3 nucleotide sequence: TGCAGTGCTCCCAGACAGGTCCCTTCCTACGAGCAGTACTTC. The chain links TRBV20-1 to TRBJ2-7, with D perhaps TRBD1 (6 bases). Between the trimmed V and J ends, which lost 5 bases and 1 base, there was a span of 15 bases. The CDR3 consists of 14 residues. Germline CDR1 is DFQATT and CDR2 is SNEGSKA (reference sequence).

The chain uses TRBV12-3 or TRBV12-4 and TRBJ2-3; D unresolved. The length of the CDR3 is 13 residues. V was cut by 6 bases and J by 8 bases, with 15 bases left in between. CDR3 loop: CASSSVSLGTQYF. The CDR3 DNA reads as TGTGCCAGCAGCTCCGTGTCCTTGGGTACGCAGTATTTT.

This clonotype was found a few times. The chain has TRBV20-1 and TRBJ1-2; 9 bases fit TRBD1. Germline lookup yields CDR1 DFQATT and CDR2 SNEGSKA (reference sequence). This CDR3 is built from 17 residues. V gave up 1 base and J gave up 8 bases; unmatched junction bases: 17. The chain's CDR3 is CSARVWGTGRGREGYTF. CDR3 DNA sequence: TGCAGTGCTAGAGTTTGGGGGACAGGGAGAGGGAGAGAAGGCTACACCTTC.

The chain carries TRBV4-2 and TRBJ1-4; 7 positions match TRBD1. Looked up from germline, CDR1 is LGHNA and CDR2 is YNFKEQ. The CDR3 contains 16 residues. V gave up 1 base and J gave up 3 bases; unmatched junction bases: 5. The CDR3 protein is CASSQGPGQSNEKLFF. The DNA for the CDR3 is TGTGCCAGCAGCCAAGGCCCGGGACAGTCTAATGAAAAACTGTTTTTT.

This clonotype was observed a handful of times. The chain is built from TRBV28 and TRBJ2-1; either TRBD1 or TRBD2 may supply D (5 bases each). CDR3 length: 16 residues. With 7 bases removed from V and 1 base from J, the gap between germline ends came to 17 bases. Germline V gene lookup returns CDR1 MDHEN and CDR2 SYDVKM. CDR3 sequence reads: CASKPGASASYNEQFF. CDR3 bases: TGTGCCAGCAAACCCGGGGCTTCAGCTTCCTACAATGAGCAGTTCTTC. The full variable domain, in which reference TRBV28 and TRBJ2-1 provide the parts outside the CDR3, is DVKVTQSSRYLVKRTGEKVFLECVQDMDHENMFWYRQDPGLGLRLIYFSYDVKMKEKGDIPEGYSVSREKKERFSLILESASTNQTSMYLCASKPGASASYNEQFFGPGTRLTVL.

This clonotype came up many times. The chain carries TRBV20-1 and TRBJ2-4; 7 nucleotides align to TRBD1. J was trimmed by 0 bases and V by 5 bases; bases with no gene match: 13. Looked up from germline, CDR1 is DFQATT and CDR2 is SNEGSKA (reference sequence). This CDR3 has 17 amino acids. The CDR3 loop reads CSAGVKGQRVAKNIQYF. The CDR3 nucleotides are TGCAGTGCTGGGGTCAAGGGACAGCGAGTAGCCAAAAACATTCAGTACTTC.